This T cell receptor (beta chain) appears in the sequencing data of a study of blood T cell repertoires in COVID-19. The overall study: The samples span acute and convalescent COVID-19 from the United States, Italy and Spain. The cDNA or gDNA used as material had been derived from T cells, B-cell-depleted T cells, or PBMCs.

Germline V CDR1 and CDR2: SGHRS, YFSETQ. CDR3 length: 15 residues. The V segment lost 4 bases and the J segment 4 bases; nucleotides outside the gene matches: 8. Per the authors' pipeline: Counts of nucleated cells, estimated from reference gene primer amplification, were obtained. The assay was immunoSEQ multiplex PCR, and TCRdb's table has in-frame clones only and misses some. That table supplies the V and J calls and clone size; D and trimming were determined from the DNA. The table includes 110,000 or so clones, around 76% detected once. The V gene is TRBV5-1, the J gene TRBJ1-5; 7 nucleotides align to TRBD1. Input material: peripheral blood. The clonotype was recovered from a woman in her 70s with acute or convalescent COVID-19. CDR3 nucleotides: TGCGCCAGCAGCCGGGACAGCGGAGCAAATCAGCCCCAGCATTTT. This encodes CASSRDSGANQPQHF.